These 26 T cell receptor beta chains originate from one sample sequenced in a study of blood T cell repertoires in COVID-19. The table came from immunoSEQ multiplex PCR; TCRdb's copy has only in-frame clones and leaves some out. This table holds under 55,000 clones, around 89% found once. Sample: peripheral blood. Receptor source: a human donor in a cohort sampled during active COVID-19.

This clone was recorded once. The V and J genes are TRBV28 and TRBJ2-3; the match to TRBD1 covers 7 bases. CDR1 and CDR2 from the germline V gene are MDHEN and SYDVKM. Trimming removed 4 bases from V and 3 bases from J; junction bases left unmatched: 13. CDR3 length equals 17 residues. The chain's CDR3 is CASSCPPAGTDTDTQYF. The CDR3 DNA reads as TGTGCCAGCAGTTGTCCCCCCGCCGGGACAGATACAGATACGCAGTATTTT.

CDR3 amino acids: CAWSVLRNTEAFF. In nucleotides, the CDR3 is TGTGCCTGGAGTGTACTTAGGAACACTGAAGCTTTCTTT. The chain carries TRBV30 and TRBJ1-1; D is ambiguous. V lost 0 bases and J 1 base, leaving 6 bases between the germline ends. CDR3 length: 13 residues. Germline CDR1 GTSNPN, CDR2 SVGIG (reference sequence).

V usage is TRBV2 and J usage is TRBJ2-7; TRBD1 is a possible D gene (6 bases). CDR3 length: 15 residues. From germline, CDR1 is SNHLY and CDR2 FYNNEI. Deletions cut 3 bases from V and 1 base from J, with 13 bases between. The CDR3 region is CASSEEETGSYEQYF. The CDR3 coding sequence is TGTGCCAGCAGTGAGGAAGAGACAGGTTCCTACGAGCAGTACTTC.

The CDR3 protein is CASSQHRGMGGNEQFF. The DNA of the CDR3 is TGTGCCAGCAGCCAGCACAGGGGGATGGGGGGTAATGAGCAGTTCTTC. This chain joins TRBV7-2 and TRBJ2-1; 8 bases match TRBD1. Per germline, CDR1 SGHTA and CDR2 FQGNSA. V lost 5 bases, J lost 7 bases, and 13 bases stayed unmatched. There are 16 residues in the CDR3. The full variable domain, rest sourced from reference TRBV7-2 and TRBJ2-1, is GAGVSQSPSNKVTEKGKDVELRCDPISGHTALYWYRQSLGQGLEFLIYFQGNSAPDKSGLPSDRFSAERTGGSVSTLTIQRTQQEDSAVYLCASSQHRGMGGNEQFFGPGTRLTVL.

This clone has only a few counts. The V call is TRBV6-5, the J call TRBJ1-1; no firm D call. Trimming removed 8 bases from V and 10 bases from J, with 14 bases in between. The CDR3 has 11 residues. The V gene's germline CDR1 is MNHEY and CDR2 SVGAGI. CDR3 residues: CASYSRVGAFF. The DNA for the CDR3 is TGTGCCAGCTACAGTCGAGTAGGAGCTTTCTTT.

The rearrangement uses TRBV9 and TRBJ1-1; 8 nucleotides agree with TRBD1. The CDR3 is 17 amino acids. Trimming removed 3 bases from V and 5 bases from J; junction bases left unmatched: 15. Germline V gives CDR1 SGDLS, CDR2 YYNGEE. CDR3 sequence reads: CASSGRTGIGVGTEAFF. CDR3 bases: TGTGCCAGCAGCGGAAGGACAGGGATCGGGGTTGGGACTGAAGCTTTCTTT.

This sequence joins TRBV30 and TRBJ2-1; TRBD1 aligns across 7 bases. Germline CDR1 and CDR2: GTSNPN and SVGIG (reference sequence). CDR3 size: 13 residues. With 4 bases clipped from V and 9 bases from J, the junction kept 9 bases outside the gene matches. CDR3 protein: CAWNPTGRGEQFF. The CDR3 DNA reads TGTGCCTGGAATCCGACAGGGAGAGGTGAGCAGTTCTTC.

This clone was seen a single time. This chain joins TRBV28 and TRBJ1-3; D is unresolved. The CDR3 spans 15 residues. Trimming removed 7 bases from V and 0 bases from J, with 13 bases in between. Germline V CDR1 and CDR2: MDHEN, SYDVKM. The CDR3 protein is CASIRSESSGNTIYF. In nucleotides, the CDR3 is TGTGCCAGCATCAGGTCCGAAAGCTCTGGAAACACCATATATTTT.

The chain carries TRBV3-1 (or the pseudogene TRBV3-2) and TRBJ2-1; 11 nucleotides match TRBD2. With V trimmed by 4 bases and J by 6 bases, 11 bases remained unmatched. In germline, CDR1 is LGHDT, CDR2 YNNKEL (reference sequence). The CDR3 runs 17 residues. The CDR3 reads CASSPKVAGGPFNEQFF. The DNA of the CDR3 is TGTGCCAGCAGCCCGAAGGTAGCGGGAGGGCCGTTCAATGAGCAGTTCTTC.

V usage is TRBV3-1 (or the pseudogene TRBV3-2) and J usage is TRBJ2-7, with TRBD2 matching over 8 bases. Germline-derived CDR1 and CDR2 are LGHDT and YNNKEL (reference sequence). The V segment lost 6 bases and the J segment 3 bases; nucleotides outside the gene matches: 19. The CDR3 spans 18 residues. The CDR3 nucleotides are TGTGCCAGCAGTAGCCTCCGGAAGGAGCGGGGGAGTAACTACGAGCAGTACTTC. It encodes CASSSLRKERGSNYEQYF.

The rearrangement links TRBV2 to TRBJ2-7; D possibly corresponds to TRBD1 (6 bases). The germline gives CDR1 SNHLY, CDR2 FYNNEI. Trimming took 4 bases from V and 0 from J, leaving 16 bases between them. This CDR3 has 16 residues. The CDR3, as DNA: TGTGCCAGCAGTGGGACGGACCAGGGGTCCTCCTACGAGCAGTACTTC. Amino acids: CASSGTDQGSSYEQYF.

The CDR3, as DNA: TGTGCCAGCAGCCAAAATCCGGGACTAGCGGGAGAGACCCAGTACTTC. This codes for CASSQNPGLAGETQYF. This chain links TRBV11-2 with TRBJ2-5; 12 bases map to TRBD2. This CDR3 comprises 16 residues. The V gene end was trimmed by 5 bases and the J gene end by 4 bases; junction bases not matched to a gene: 8. From germline, CDR1 is SGHAT and CDR2 FQNNGV.

This chain connects TRBV4-3 to TRBJ2-7; 13 nucleotides line up with TRBD2. Unmatched junction bases numbered 3, after V lost 4 bases and J lost 3 bases. The germline gives CDR1 LGHNA, CDR2 YSLEER. The length of the CDR3 is 15 residues. The CDR3 spells CASSLGTSGNYEQYF. The CDR3 DNA is TGCGCCAGCAGCCTGGGGACTAGCGGGAACTACGAGCAGTACTTC.

The sample holds a few counts of this clone. The chain's CDR3 is CASSQEPGSLNYEQYF. For the CDR3, the DNA is TGCGCCAGCAGCCAAGAACCCGGGTCTTTAAACTACGAGCAGTACTTC. V and J are TRBV4-1 and TRBJ2-7; no clear D. CDR3 length equals 16 residues. Trimming took off 0 bases at V and 3 bases at J, with 15 bases between the two ends. Germline V gene sequence: CDR1 MGHRA, CDR2 YSYEKL.

This chain joins TRBV6-5 and TRBJ1-5; D gene ambiguous. The V gene's germline CDR1 is MNHEY and CDR2 SVGAGI. With 2 bases removed from V and 2 bases from J, the gap between germline ends came to 10 bases. This CDR3 has 15 residues. The chain's CDR3 is CASSYAAGGNQPQHF. As DNA, the CDR3 is TGTGCCAGCAGTTACGCCGCCGGAGGCAATCAGCCCCAGCATTTT.

This clone was seen only once. V usage is TRBV6-5 and J usage is TRBJ1-1, with 7 bases aligning to TRBD1. CDR1 is MNHEY and CDR2 is SVGAGI in the germline V gene. The CDR3 is made up of 13 amino acids. The ends lost 6 bases at V and 6 bases at J; junction bases unmatched: 7. The CDR3 DNA reads TGTGCCAGCAGCTACAGGGGCCGTCCTGAAGCTTTCTTT. Its translation is CASSYRGRPEAFF.

V usage is TRBV3-1 (or the pseudogene TRBV3-2) and J usage is TRBJ2-7; 9 positions match TRBD2. Germline V lookup: CDR1 LGHDT, CDR2 YNNKEL (reference sequence). J was trimmed by 9 bases and V by 4 bases; bases with no gene match: 16. This CDR3 has 16 residues. CDR3 DNA: TGTGCCAGCAGCCCCTCTCTCATGGGACTAGCCTTCGGGCAGTACTTC. It is translated as CASSPSLMGLAFGQYF.

In regard to this clone: One junction end does not reproduce the germline sequence, and a read error may be involved. The rearrangement joins TRBV27 to TRBJ2-7; 10 nucleotides match TRBD1. The CDR3 is 15 amino acids. Germline values: CDR1 MNHEY, CDR2 SMNVEV (reference sequence). The CDR3 coding sequence is TGTGCCAGCAGTTCGTGGGACAGGGGTTCCTCCGAGCAGTACTTC. Protein product: CASSSWDRGSSEQYF.

The CDR3 region is CASSLTLSGDEQYF. CDR3 coding DNA: TGTGCCAGCAGCTTAACCCTGTCAGGGGACGAGCAGTACTTC. This chain connects TRBV7-3 to TRBJ2-7, with D possibly TRBD1 on 6 matching bases. V dropped 0 bases and J dropped 5 bases, with 11 bases sitting between them. This CDR3 comprises 14 residues. In germline, CDR1 is SGHTA, CDR2 FQGTGA.

The chain employs TRBV5-4 and TRBJ2-1; 11 nucleotides match TRBD2. The germline gives CDR1 SGHNT, CDR2 YYREEE (reference sequence). This CDR3 spans 15 amino acids. Trimming at V came to 2 bases and at J to 9 bases, leaving 7 bases not matched to a gene. The CDR3 is CASSLSSGGASEQFF. The DNA of the CDR3 is TGTGCCAGCAGCTTAAGTAGCGGGGGGGCGTCTGAGCAGTTCTTC.

V and J are TRBV19 and TRBJ2-1; TRBD2 matches at 8 bases. The CDR3 sequence is 15 residues long. Germline V lookup: CDR1 LNHDA, CDR2 SQIVND (reference sequence). J gave up 8 bases and V 5 bases, and 11 bases lay outside the gene matches. CDR3 in DNA: TGTGCCAGTAGTGGAGGAGCGGGAGAGAGGGATGAGCAGTTCTTC. Protein sequence: CASSGGAGERDEQFF.

In its sample, this clone was seen once. The chain joins TRBV9 to TRBJ2-3; 8 bases agree with TRBD2. Germline V lookup: CDR1 SGDLS, CDR2 YYNGEE. This CDR3 region has 14 residues. J gave up 2 bases and V 7 bases, and 6 bases lay outside the gene matches. CDR3 in amino acids: CASRGGESTDTQYF. Written as DNA, the CDR3 is TGTGCCAGCCGGGGGGGAGAATCCACAGATACGCAGTATTTT. Filled out from reference TRBV9 and TRBJ2-3, the complete variable domain reads DSGVTQTPKHLITATGQRVTLRCSPRSGDLSVYWYQQSLDQGLQFLIQYYNGEERAKGNILERFSAQQFPDLHSELNLSSLELGDSALYFCASRGGESTDTQYFGPGTRLTVL.

The chain links TRBV11-2 to TRBJ1-2, with D unresolved. This CDR3 is built from 13 residues. Germline assignment: CDR1 SGHAT and CDR2 FQNNGV. Trimming removed 1 base at V and 4 bases at J, with 7 bases between. The chain's CDR3 is CASSLAQFYGYTF. In DNA form, the CDR3 reads TGTGCCAGCAGCTTAGCACAGTTCTATGGCTACACCTTC.

This clone has a single count. The CDR3 reads CASSQEGAGGRIQYF. The CDR3 DNA reads as TGCGCCAGCAGCCAAGAAGGGGCGGGGGGCCGAATTCAGTACTTC. The chain uses TRBV4-1 and TRBJ2-4; 8 positions match TRBD2. Trimming cost V 0 bases and J 10 bases; bases outside gene matches: 8. The CDR3 sequence is 15 residues long. Germline lookup yields CDR1 MGHRA and CDR2 YSYEKL.

This clone has only one observation. The CDR3 DNA follows: TGTGCCAGCAGTTTTCAGGGGGCGCTGAGGCAGCCCCAGCATTTT. Its translation: CASSFQGALRQPQHF. The gene calls are TRBV28 and TRBJ1-5, with 8 bases aligning to TRBD1. Germline CDR1 reads MDHEN; CDR2 reads SYDVKM. V was clipped by 3 bases and J by 7 bases; unmatched bases: 8. The CDR3 is 15 amino acids.

The chain has TRBV28 and TRBJ1-1; D not resolved. Looked up from germline, CDR1 is MDHEN and CDR2 is SYDVKM. V was shortened by 6 bases and J by 2 bases, with 13 bases between the two germline ends. The length of the CDR3 is 14 residues. The CDR3 reads CASSYPTVNTEAFF. CDR3 nucleotide sequence: TGTGCCAGCAGCTATCCCACGGTTAACACTGAAGCTTTCTTT.